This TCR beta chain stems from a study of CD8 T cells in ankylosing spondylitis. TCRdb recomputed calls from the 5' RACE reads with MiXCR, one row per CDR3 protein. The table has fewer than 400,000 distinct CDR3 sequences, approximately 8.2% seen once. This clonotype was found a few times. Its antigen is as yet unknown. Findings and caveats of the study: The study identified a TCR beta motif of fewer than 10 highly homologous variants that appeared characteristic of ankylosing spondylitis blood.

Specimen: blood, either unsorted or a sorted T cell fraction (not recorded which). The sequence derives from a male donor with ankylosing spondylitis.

The CDR3 loop reads CASSLLGGSTSGTFSEQYF. CDR3 DNA sequence: TGCGCCAGCAGCCTGCTGGGGGGGTCAACTAGCGGGACTTTTTCCGAGCAGTACTTC. The rearrangement links TRBV5-1 to TRBJ2-7, with TRBD2 identical over 10 bases. The V gene end was trimmed by 4 bases and the J gene end by 6 bases; junction bases not matched to a gene: 22. The V gene's germline CDR1 is SGHRS and CDR2 YFSETQ. This CDR3 is built from 19 residues.